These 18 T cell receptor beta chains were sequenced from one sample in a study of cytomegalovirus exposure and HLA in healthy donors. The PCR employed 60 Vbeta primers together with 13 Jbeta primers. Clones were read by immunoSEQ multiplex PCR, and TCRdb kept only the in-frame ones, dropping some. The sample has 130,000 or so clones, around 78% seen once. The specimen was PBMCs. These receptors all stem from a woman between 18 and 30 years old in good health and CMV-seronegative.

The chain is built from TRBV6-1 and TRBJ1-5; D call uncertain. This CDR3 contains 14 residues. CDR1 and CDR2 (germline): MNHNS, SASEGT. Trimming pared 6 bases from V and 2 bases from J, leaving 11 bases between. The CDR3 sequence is CASRSGYGNQPQHF. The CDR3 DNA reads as TGTGCCAGCAGGAGCGGTTACGGCAATCAGCCCCAGCATTTT.

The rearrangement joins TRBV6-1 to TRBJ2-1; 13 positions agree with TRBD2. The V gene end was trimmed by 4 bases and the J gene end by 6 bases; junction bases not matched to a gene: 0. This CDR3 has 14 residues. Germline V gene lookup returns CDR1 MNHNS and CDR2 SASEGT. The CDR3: CASSGLAGGNEQFF. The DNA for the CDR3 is TGTGCCAGCAGTGGACTAGCGGGAGGCAATGAGCAGTTCTTC.

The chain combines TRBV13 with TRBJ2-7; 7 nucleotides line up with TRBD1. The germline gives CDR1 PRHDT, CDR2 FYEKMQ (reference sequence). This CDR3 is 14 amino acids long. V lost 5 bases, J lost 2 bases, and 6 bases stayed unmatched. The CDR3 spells CASSPGTAPYEQYF. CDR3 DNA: TGTGCCAGCAGCCCCGGGACAGCTCCCTACGAGCAGTACTTC.

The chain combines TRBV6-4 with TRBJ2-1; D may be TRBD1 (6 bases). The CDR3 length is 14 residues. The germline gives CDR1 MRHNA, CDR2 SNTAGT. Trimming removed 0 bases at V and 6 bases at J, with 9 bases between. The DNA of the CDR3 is TGTGCCAGCAGTGACTCAGCCAGGGGCAATGAGCAGTTCTTC. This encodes CASSDSARGNEQFF.

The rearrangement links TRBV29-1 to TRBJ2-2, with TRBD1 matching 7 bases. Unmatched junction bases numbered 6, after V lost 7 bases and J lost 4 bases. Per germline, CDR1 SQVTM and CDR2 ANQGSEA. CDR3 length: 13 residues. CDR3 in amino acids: CSGRQGGTGELFF. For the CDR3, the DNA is TGCAGCGGCCGACAGGGTGGCACCGGGGAGCTGTTTTTT.

The CDR3 is CASSPGVFGDEQFF. CDR3 nucleotides: TGTGCCAGCAGTCCCGGGGTCTTCGGGGATGAGCAGTTCTTC. V gene TRBV27 combines with J gene TRBJ2-1; a weak D match, TRBD2 (5 bases). The CDR3 covers 14 residues. V dropped 5 bases and J dropped 8 bases, with 16 bases sitting between them. Germline CDR1 reads MNHEY; CDR2 reads SMNVEV (reference sequence).

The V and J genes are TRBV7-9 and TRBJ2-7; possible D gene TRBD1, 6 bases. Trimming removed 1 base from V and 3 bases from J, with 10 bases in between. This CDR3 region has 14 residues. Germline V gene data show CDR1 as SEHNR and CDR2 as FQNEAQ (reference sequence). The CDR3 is CASSLGGDNYEQYF. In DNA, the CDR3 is TGTGCCAGCAGCTTAGGAGGGGACAACTACGAGCAGTACTTC.

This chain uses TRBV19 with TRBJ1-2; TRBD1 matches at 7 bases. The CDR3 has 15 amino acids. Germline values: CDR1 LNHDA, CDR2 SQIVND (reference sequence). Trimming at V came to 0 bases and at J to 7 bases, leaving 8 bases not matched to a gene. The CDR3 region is CASSIDRDRVRGYTF. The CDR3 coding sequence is TGTGCCAGTAGTATAGACCGAGACAGGGTCCGTGGCTACACCTTC.

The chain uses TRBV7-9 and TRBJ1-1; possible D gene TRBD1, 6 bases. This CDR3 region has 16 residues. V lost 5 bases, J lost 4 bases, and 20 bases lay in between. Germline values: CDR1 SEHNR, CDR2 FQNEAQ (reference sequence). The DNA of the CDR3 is TGTGCCAGCAGCCCGCAGGGGTCCACGCCCCCCACTGAAGCTTTCTTT. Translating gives CASSPQGSTPPTEAFF.

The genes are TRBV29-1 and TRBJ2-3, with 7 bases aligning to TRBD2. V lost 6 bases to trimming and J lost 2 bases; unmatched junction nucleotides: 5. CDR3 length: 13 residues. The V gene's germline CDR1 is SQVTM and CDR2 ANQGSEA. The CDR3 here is CSVKAGNTDTQYF. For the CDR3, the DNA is TGCAGCGTGAAAGCGGGAAACACAGATACGCAGTATTTT.

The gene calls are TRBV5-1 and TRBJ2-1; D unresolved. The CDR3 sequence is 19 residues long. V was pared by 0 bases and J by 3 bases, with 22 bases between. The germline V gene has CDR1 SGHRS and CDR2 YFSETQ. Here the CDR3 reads CASSLARLWVGFLYNEQFF. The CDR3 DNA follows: TGCGCCAGCAGCTTGGCCAGGCTCTGGGTGGGTTTTCTCTACAATGAGCAGTTCTTC.

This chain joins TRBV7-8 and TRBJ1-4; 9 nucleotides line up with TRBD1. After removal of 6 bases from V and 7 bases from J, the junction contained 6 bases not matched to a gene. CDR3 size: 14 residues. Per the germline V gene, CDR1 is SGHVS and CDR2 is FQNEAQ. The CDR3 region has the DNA TGTGCCAGCAGTCAACAGGGGGCCGGTGAAAAACTGTTTTTT. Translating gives CASSQQGAGEKLFF. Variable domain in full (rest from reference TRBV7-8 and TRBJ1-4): GAGVSQSPRYKVAKRGQDVALRCDPISGHVSLFWYQQALGQGPEFLTYFQNEAQLDKSGLPSDRFFAERPEGSVSTLKIQRTQQEDSAVYLCASSQQGAGEKLFFGSGTQLSVL.

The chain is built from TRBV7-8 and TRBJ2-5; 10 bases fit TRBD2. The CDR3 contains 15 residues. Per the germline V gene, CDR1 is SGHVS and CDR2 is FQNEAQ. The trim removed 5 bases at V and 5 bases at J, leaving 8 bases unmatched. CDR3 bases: TGTGCCAGCAGCCCCGAGCGGGAGGGCCAGGAGACCCAGTACTTC. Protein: CASSPEREGQETQYF.

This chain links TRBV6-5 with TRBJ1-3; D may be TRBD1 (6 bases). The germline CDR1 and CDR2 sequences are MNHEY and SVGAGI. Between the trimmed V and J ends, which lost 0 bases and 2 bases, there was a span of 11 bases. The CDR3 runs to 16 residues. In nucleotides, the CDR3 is TGTGCCAGCAGTTACTCGATGGCAGGGGCTGGAAACACCATATATTTT. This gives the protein CASSYSMAGAGNTIYF.

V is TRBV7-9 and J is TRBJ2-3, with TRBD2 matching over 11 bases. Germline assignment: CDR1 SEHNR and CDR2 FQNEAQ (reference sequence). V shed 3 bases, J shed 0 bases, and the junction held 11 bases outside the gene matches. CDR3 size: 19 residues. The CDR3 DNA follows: TGTGCCAGCAGCTTCAACCCTAGCGGGAGGCCAGGTAGCACAGATACGCAGTATTTT. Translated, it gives CASSFNPSGRPGSTDTQYF.

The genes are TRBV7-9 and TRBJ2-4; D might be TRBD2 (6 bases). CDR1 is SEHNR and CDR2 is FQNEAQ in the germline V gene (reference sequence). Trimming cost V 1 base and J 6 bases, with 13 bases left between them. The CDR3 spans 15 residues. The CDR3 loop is CASSLEAGGGNIQYF. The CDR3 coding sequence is TGTGCCAGCAGCTTAGAAGCGGGTGGGGGAAACATTCAGTACTTC.

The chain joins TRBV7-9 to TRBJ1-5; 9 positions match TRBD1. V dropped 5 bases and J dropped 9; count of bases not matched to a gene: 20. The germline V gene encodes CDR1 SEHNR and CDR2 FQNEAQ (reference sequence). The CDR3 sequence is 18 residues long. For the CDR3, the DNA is TGTGCCAGCAGCCGCGAGGTATCGGACAGGGGCATTGGAGGGCCCCAGCATTTT. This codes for CASSREVSDRGIGGPQHF.

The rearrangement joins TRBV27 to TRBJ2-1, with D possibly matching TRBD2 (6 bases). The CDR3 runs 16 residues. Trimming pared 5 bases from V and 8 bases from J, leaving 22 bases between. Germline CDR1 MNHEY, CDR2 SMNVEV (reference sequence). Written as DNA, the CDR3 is TGTGCCAGCAGTCCTGCCGGCCGAGCGGGCGGGGATGAGCAGTTCTTC. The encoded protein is CASSPAGRAGGDEQFF.